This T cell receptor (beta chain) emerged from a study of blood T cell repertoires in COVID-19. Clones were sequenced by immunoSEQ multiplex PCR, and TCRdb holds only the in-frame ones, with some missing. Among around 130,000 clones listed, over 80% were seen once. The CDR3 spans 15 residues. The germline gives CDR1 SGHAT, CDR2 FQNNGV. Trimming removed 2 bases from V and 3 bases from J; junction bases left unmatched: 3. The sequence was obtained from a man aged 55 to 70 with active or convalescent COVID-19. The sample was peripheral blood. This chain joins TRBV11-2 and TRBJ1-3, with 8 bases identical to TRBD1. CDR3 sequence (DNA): TGTGCCAGCAGCTTACAGGGGGCATTTGGAAACACCATATATTTT. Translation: CASSLQGAFGNTIYF.